These 10 T cell receptor beta chains originate from one sample sequenced in a study of breast tumors, draining lymph nodes, adjacent tissues. Breast cancer patients provided tissue from their axillary draining lymph nodes. Via MiXCR, TCRdb re-called the multiplex PCR reads, giving one row per CDR3 protein. Of fewer than 300,000 distinct CDR3 sequences listed, 32% were seen once; the top ten hold roughly 1.5%. Source material: axillary lymph node tissue. Every receptor here comes from a female donor with breast cancer. Some clones in this sample may be carry-over from other donors' samples.

This clonotype was observed many times. Here the CDR3 reads CATSDSAIYNEQFF. CDR3 bases: TGTGCCACCAGTGATTCGGCTATTTACAATGAGCAGTTCTTC. The chain is built from TRBV24-1 and TRBJ2-1; D is undetermined. V was trimmed by 2 bases and J by 4 bases, leaving 8 bases between them. Germline-derived CDR1 and CDR2 are KGHDR and SFDVKD. The CDR3 spans 14 residues.

This clonotype was found many times. CDR3 protein: CASSPIHTYEQYF. The CDR3 nucleotides are TGTGCCAGCAGCCCCATCCATACCTACGAGCAGTACTTC. This chain uses TRBV13 with TRBJ2-7, with D hard to call. Germline CDR1 is PRHDT and CDR2 is FYEKMQ (reference sequence). CDR3 length: 13 amino acids. V was trimmed by 5 bases and J by 2 bases, leaving 10 bases between them.

Concerning this clonotype: A much larger clone is a single base away; this may be a read error. The gene calls are TRBV6-5 and TRBJ2-1; possibly TRBD1 or TRBD2 for D (5 bases each). Germline V gene lookup returns CDR1 MNHEY and CDR2 SVGAGI. The CDR3 spans 14 residues. Trimming took 5 bases from V and 5 from J, leaving 13 bases between them. In DNA, the CDR3 is TGTGCCAGCAGTGATGGGGGTCCGAACAATGAGCAGTTCTTC. Protein sequence: CASSDGGPNNEQFF.

As regards this clonotype: One end of the junction does not line up with germline, which may come from a read error. The chain recombines TRBV18 with TRBJ1-2, with D possibly being TRBD1 (5 bases). The CDR3 consists of 17 residues. Per germline, CDR1 KGHSH and CDR2 LQKENI. CDR3 DNA: TGTGCCAGCTCTATGAACCGGCCGGGGACTACCTTTTCGGGCTACGCCTTC. This codes for CASSMNRPGTTFSGYAF.

This clonotype occurred many times. J is TRBJ2-7 and V is TRBV11-2; TRBD2 might be the D (5 bases). Germline V gene lookup returns CDR1 SGHAT and CDR2 FQNNGV. The CDR3 has 15 residues. Trimming left V 5 bases short and J 2 bases short, with 16 bases between. CDR3 coding DNA: TGTGCCAGCAGCCCTGAACGGACTGGAACCTACGAGCAGTACTTC. This encodes CASSPERTGTYEQYF.

This clonotype was seen ten or more times. The chain uses TRBV14 and TRBJ2-5; D call uncertain. This CDR3 region has 14 residues. The V end was cut by 4 bases, the J end by 2 bases, with 11 bases between. Looked up from germline, CDR1 is SGHDN and CDR2 is FVKESK. CDR3 region: CASSPLYGQETQYF. CDR3 nucleotides: TGTGCCAGCAGCCCCCTCTATGGTCAAGAGACCCAGTACTTC.

There are many counts of this clonotype. The rearrangement links TRBV20-1 to TRBJ2-3; TRBD1 matches at 11 bases. The V gene end was trimmed by 7 bases and the J gene end by 3 bases; junction bases not matched to a gene: 0. CDR1 DFQATT and CDR2 SNEGSKA come from the germline V gene (reference sequence). The CDR3 is 12 amino acids. CDR3 amino acids: CSGDRGTDTQYF. DNA for the CDR3: TGCAGTGGGGACAGGGGGACAGATACGCAGTATTTT.

This clonotype was seen a handful of times. This chain links TRBV6-1 with TRBJ1-3; 10 bases line up with TRBD1. Germline loops: CDR1 MNHNS, CDR2 SASEGT. V lost 3 bases and J lost 4; bases outside the gene matches: 6. This CDR3 is built from 16 residues. The DNA for the CDR3 is TGTGCCAGCAGTGAGACAGGGGGCGCGGGGGGAAACACCATATATTTT. Protein product: CASSETGGAGGNTIYF.

This clonotype has at least ten counts. This chain joins TRBV29-1 and TRBJ1-4, with 9 positions matching TRBD1. Germline assignment: CDR1 SQVTM and CDR2 ANQGSEA. V gave up 4 bases and J gave up 7 bases; unmatched junction bases: 13. The CDR3 is 16 amino acids. The CDR3 bases are TGCAGCGTTGGTGCACAGGGGGCATCTCCAGTTGAAAAACTGTTTTTT. Its translation is CSVGAQGASPVEKLFF.

This clonotype was found many times. The chain joins TRBV6-5 to TRBJ1-2; perhaps TRBD1 as D (5 bases). Trimming removed 7 bases at V and 7 bases at J, with 19 bases between. CDR1 MNHEY and CDR2 SVGAGI come from the germline V gene. There are 14 residues in the CDR3. CDR3: CASTRGDGVVGYTF. In DNA, the CDR3 is TGTGCCAGCACACGGGGGGATGGGGTCGTTGGCTACACCTTC.